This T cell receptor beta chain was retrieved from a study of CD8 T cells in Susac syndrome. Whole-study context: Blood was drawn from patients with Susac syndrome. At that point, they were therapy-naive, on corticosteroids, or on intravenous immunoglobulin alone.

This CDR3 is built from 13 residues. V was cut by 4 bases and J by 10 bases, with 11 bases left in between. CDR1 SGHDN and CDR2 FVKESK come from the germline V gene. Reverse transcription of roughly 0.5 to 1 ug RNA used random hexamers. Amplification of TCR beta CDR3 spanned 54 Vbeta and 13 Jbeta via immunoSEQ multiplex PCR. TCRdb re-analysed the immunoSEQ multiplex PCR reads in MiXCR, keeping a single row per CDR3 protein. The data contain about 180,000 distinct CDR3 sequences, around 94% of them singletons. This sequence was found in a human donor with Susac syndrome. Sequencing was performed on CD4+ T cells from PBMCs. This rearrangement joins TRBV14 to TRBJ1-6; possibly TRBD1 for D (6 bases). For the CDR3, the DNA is TGTGCCAGCAGCCCAGACAGGAGATCACCCCTCCACTTT. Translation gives CASSPDRRSPLHF.